This T cell receptor beta chain came from a study of T cell responses to AZD1222 COVID-19 vaccine. Some clones are missing from TCRdb's copy, which holds only in-frame ones; the method was immunoSEQ multiplex PCR. The data hold roughly 150,000 clones, with more than 85% observed a single time. The CDR3 extends over 15 amino acids. CDR1 and CDR2 from the germline V gene are SGDLS and YYNGEE. Trimming shortened V by 0 bases and J by 6 bases, and 16 bases separated the two germline ends. Source: peripheral blood, taken after recovery from COVID-19. This sequence joins TRBV9 and TRBJ2-7, with D tentatively TRBD1 (6 bases). The clonotype was recovered from an adult who had recovered from COVID-19. The CDR3 region has the DNA TGTGCCAGCAGCGTAGTTTCTGACAGGTCAAGCGAGCAGTACTTC. It codes for CASSVVSDRSSEQYF.